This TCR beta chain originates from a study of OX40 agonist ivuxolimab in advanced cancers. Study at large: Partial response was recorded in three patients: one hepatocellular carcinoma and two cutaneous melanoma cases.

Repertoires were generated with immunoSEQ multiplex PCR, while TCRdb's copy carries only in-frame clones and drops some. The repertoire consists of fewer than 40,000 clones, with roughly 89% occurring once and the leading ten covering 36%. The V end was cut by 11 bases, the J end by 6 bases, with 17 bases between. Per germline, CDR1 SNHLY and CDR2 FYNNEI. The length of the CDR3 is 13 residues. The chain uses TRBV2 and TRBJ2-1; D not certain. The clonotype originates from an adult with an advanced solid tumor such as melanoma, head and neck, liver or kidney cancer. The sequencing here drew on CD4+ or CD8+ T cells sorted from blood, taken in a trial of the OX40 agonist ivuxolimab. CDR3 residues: CAWPLIQRNEQFF. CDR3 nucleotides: TGTGCCTGGCCCCTTATACAGCGCAATGAGCAGTTCTTC.